A selection of T cell receptor beta chains follows, all from one sample in a study of cytomegalovirus exposure and HLA in healthy donors. Sequencing was performed with immunoSEQ multiplex PCR; in TCRdb, only in-frame clones are kept and a portion is missing. This table has roughly 100,000 clones, roughly nine tenths appearing once. Sequencing was carried out using PBMCs. Receptors were obtained from a woman under 30 in good health and CMV-seropositive. Both conserved end residues are trimmed from each CDR3. Fields, in order: J gene, V gene, CDR3 protein.

>TRBJ2-7|TRBV10-2
ASCVGADSYEQY
>TRBJ1-2|TRBV25-1
ASSDPGQGPNYGYT
>TRBJ2-1|TRBV19
ASSIRQGAGYNEQF
>TRBJ1-1|TRBV5-1
ASSTPEGGGAEAF
>TRBJ2-2|TRBV27
ASSLFRETGELF
>TRBJ1-4|TRBV6-1
ASRDTRRDEKLF
>TRBJ2-7|TRBV27
ASGDRGRNEQY
>TRBJ1-5|TRBV12-5
ASGLDGEGPQH
>TRBJ2-3|TRBV11-1
ASSLPTGLVGTDTQY
>TRBJ1-3|TRBV19
ATLPGTPISGNTIY
>TRBJ2-2|TRBV7-9
ASSQRGLNTGELF
>TRBJ1-6|TRBV28
ASRGQYNSPLH
>TRBJ2-7|TRBV13
ASSLRGWGGTTYEQY
>TRBJ2-7|TRBV5-6
ASSLDSDRVYEQY
>TRBJ2-1|TRBV11-2
ASSELAREANEQF
>TRBJ1-2|TRBV27
ASSHQRDYGYT
>TRBJ2-4|TRBV6-6
ASSTGTGADIQY
>TRBJ1-1|TRBV6-1
ATYRGGGTEAF
>TRBJ2-3|TRBV7-2
ASSYGLAADTQY
>TRBJ2-3|TRBV9
ASSGIAGGPLDTQY
>TRBJ1-4|TRBV28
ASSSPGLDEKLF
>TRBJ2-1|TRBV4-2
ASSQGSSGGYNEQF
>TRBJ2-2|TRBV5-1
ASSPSGPGELF
>TRBJ2-7|TRBV7-8
ASSFRDITYEQY
>TRBJ2-6|TRBV11-3
ASSSPGQGYSGANVLT
>TRBJ1-3|TRBV7-8
ASSFAVEVSGNTIY
>TRBJ2-7|TRBV4-2
ASSQDQRESVWEQY
>TRBJ1-2|TRBV10-2
ASSEDSRANYGYT
>TRBJ2-1|TRBV5-5
ASSTRETYNEQF
>TRBJ1-5|TRBV11-2
ASSLRSAGNQPQH
>TRBJ1-2|TRBV7-3
ASSLKGRGGFGYT
>TRBJ1-6|TRBV28
ASSLGQGVGNSPLH
>TRBJ1-4|TRBV28
ASSRGTGPVEKLF
>TRBJ2-7|TRBV5-6
ASSFGQNYEQY
>TRBJ1-3|TRBV11-2
ASSLDLGGYTIY
>TRBJ1-2|TRBV7-8
ASSRTGFDYGYT
>TRBJ1-3|TRBV27
ASSFGGAGNTIY
>TRBJ2-2|TRBV11-2
ASSLESSVRTGELF
>TRBJ1-1|TRBV6-1
ASALGRENTEAF
>TRBJ1-2|TRBV5-6
ASSIGQGAQGYT
>TRBJ2-7|TRBV5-4
ASSLGAGPSYEQY
>TRBJ2-1|TRBV28
ASSIRQPRNEQF
>TRBJ1-1|TRBV9
ASSSRPGQPTEAF
>TRBJ1-1|TRBV28
ASSLGQVNTEAF
>TRBJ2-1|TRBV5-1
ASSFSVRGSYNEQF
>TRBJ2-7|TRBV10-1
ASSKWERPYEQY
>TRBJ1-2|TRBV25-1
ASSEPGQFYGYT
>TRBJ1-3|TRBV28
ASRDLVSGNTIY
>TRBJ2-7|TRBV4-1
ASSQVDRSYEQY
>TRBJ2-1|TRBV27
ASTQRGTPWDEQF
>TRBJ2-1|TRBV2
ASSKLTAGLAGYNEQF
>TRBJ2-2|TRBV11-2
ASSIQGAGELF